This T cell receptor beta chain is drawn from a study of tumor-infiltrating lymphocytes in oesophageal squamous cell carcinoma. The table lists this clonotype with many counts. This CDR3 contains 15 residues. Germline V CDR1 and CDR2: LGHNA, YNFKEQ. V lost 4 bases and J lost 10, with 20 bases in between. TCRdb passed the PCR reads through MiXCR, listing each CDR3 protein once. The sample lists 10,000 to 14,000 distinct CDR3 sequences; around 53% were seen once. The rearrangement links TRBV4-2 to TRBJ2-1; D might be TRBD1 (6 bases). The clonotype was recovered from a male donor with esophageal squamous cell carcinoma. Material: esophageal tumor tissue. The chain's CDR3 is CASSLSGVRVNEQFF. In DNA, the CDR3 is TGTGCCAGCAGCCTATCAGGGGTTAGGGTAAACGAGCAGTTCTTC.